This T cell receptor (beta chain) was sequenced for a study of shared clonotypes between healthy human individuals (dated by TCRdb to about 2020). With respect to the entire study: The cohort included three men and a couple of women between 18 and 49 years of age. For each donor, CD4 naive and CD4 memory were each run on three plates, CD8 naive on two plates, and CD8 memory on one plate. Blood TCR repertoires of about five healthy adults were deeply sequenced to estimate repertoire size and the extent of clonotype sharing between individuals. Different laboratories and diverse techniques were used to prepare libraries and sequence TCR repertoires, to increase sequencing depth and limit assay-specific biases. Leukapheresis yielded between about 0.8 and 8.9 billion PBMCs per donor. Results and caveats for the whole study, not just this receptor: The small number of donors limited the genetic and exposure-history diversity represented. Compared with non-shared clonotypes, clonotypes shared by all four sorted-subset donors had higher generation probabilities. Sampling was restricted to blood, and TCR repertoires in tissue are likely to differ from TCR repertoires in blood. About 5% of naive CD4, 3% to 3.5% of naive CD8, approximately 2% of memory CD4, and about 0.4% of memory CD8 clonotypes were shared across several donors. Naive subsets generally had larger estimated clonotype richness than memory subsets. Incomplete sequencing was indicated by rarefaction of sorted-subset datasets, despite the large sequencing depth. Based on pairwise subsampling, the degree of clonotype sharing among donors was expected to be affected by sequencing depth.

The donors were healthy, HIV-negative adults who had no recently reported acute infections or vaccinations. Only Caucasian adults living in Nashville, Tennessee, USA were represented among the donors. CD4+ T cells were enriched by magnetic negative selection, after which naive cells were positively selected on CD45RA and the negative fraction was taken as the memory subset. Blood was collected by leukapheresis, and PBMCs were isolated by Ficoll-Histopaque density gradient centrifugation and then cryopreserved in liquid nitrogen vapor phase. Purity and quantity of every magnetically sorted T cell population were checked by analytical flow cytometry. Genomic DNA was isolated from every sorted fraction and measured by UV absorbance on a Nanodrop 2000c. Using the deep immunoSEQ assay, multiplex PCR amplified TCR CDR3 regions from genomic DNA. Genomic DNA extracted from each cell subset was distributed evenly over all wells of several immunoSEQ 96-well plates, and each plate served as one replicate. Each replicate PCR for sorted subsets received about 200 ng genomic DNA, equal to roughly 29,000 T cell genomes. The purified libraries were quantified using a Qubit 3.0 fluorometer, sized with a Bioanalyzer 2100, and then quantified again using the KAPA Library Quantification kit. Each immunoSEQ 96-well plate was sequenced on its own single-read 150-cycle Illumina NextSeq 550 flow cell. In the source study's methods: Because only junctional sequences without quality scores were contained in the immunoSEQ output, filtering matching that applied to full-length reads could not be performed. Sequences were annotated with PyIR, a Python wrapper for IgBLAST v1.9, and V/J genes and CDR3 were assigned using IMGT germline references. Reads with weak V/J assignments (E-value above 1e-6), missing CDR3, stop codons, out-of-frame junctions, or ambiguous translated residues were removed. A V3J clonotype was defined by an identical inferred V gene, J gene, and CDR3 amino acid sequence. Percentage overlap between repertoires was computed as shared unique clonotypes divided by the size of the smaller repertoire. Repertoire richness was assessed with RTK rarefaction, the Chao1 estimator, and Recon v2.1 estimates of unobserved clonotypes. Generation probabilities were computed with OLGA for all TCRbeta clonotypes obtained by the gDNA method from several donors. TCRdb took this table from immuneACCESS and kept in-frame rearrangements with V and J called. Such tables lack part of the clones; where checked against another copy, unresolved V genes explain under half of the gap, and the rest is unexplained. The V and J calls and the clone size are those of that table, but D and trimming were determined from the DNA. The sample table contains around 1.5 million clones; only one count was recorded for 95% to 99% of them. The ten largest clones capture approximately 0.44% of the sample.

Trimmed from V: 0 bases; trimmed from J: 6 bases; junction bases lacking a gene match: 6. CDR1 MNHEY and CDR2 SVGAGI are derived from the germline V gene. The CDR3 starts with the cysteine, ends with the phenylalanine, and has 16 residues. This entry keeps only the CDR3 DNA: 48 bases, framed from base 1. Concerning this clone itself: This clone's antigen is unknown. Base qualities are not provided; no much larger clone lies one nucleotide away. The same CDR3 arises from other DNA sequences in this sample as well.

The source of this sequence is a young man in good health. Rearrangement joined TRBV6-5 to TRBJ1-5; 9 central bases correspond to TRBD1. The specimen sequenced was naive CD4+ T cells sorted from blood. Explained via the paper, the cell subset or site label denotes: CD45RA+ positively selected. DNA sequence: TGTGCCAGCAGTTACTCCGGGACAGGGCTTGGTCAGCCCCAGCATTTT. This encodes CASSYSGTGLGQPQHF.